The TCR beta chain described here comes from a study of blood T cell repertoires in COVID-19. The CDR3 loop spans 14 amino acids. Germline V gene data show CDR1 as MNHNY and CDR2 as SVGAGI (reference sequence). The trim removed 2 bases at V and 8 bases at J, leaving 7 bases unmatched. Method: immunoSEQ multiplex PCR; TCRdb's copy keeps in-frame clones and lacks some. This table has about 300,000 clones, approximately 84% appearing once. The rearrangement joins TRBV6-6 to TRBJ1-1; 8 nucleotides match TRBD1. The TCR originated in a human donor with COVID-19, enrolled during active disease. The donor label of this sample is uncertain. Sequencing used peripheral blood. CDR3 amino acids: CASSYTGQVTEAFF. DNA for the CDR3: TGTGCCAGCAGTTACACGGGACAGGTTACCGAAGCTTTCTTT.